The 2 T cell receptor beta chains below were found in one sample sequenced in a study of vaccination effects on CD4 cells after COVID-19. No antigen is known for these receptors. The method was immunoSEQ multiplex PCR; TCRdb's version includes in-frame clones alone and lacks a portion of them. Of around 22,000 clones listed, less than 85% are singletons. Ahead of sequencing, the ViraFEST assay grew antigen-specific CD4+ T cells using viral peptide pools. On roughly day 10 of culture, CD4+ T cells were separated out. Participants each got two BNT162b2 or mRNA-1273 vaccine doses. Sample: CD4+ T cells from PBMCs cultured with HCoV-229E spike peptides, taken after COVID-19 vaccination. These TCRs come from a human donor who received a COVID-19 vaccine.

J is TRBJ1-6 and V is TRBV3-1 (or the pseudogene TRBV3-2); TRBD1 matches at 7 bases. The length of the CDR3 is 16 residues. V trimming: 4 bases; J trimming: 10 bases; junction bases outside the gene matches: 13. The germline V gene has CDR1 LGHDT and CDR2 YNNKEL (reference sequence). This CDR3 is CASSPTGTDGRSPLHF. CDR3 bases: TGTGCCAGCAGCCCAACCGGGACAGACGGGAGATCACCCCTCCACTTT.

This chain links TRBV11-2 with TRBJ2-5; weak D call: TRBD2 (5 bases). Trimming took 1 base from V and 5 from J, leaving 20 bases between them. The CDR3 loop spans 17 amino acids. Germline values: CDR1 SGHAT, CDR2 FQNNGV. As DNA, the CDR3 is TGTGCCAGCAGCTTAGGTACCCTCCCCGCGGGCCGGGAGACCCAGTACTTC. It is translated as CASSLGTLPAGRETQYF. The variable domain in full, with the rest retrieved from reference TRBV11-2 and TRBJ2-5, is EAGVAQSPRYKIIEKRQSVAFWCNPISGHATLYWYQQILGQGPKLLIQFQNNGVVDDSQLPKDRFSAERLKGVDSTLKIQPAKLEDSAVYLCASSLGTLPAGRETQYFGPGTRLLVL.